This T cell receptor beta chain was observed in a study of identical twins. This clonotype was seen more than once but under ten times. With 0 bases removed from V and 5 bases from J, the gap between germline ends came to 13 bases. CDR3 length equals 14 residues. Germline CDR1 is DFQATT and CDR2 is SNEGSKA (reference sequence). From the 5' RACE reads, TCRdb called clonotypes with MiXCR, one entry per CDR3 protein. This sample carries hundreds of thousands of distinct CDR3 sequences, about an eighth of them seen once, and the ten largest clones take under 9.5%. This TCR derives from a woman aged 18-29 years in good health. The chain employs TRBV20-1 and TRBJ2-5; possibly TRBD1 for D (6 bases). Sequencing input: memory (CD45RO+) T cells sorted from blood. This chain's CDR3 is CSARDYQGMETQYF. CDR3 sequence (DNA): TGCAGTGCTAGAGATTATCAGGGGATGGAGACCCAGTACTTC.